This entry concerns a single T cell receptor beta chain. What it binds is not known. This specimen comes from a study of Tregs in tolerant kidney transplant recipients. Trimming shortened V by 3 bases and J by 5 bases, and 4 bases separated the two germline ends. The CDR3 has 11 residues. CDR1 is SNHLY, CDR2 FYNNEI, per germline. Profiled with immunoSEQ multiplex PCR; TCRdb holds only in-frame clones, not every one. The sample consists of tens of thousands of clones, 84% of them appearing once. Findings and limits, study-wide: Few patients were studied, so findings need validation in larger groups.

CD4+CD25+CD127- Tregs, CD4+CD25- non-Tregs, CD4 and CD8 cells were sorted. V is TRBV2 and J is TRBJ2-5; D is unresolved. Sequenced sample: CD4+ T cells from blood. The clonotype was recovered from a human donor in good health. This CDR3 is CASSEFETQYF. The DNA of the CDR3 is TGTGCCAGCAGTGAGTTTGAGACCCAGTACTTC.